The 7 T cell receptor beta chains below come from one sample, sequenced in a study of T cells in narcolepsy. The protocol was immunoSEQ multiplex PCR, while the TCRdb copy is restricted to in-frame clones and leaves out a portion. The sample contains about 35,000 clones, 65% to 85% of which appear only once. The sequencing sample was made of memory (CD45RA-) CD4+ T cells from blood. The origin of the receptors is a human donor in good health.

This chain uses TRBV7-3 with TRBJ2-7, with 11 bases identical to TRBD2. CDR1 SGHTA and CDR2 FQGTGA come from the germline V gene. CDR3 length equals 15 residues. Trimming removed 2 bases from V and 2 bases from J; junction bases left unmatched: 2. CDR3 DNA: TGTGCCAGCAGCTTAGTAGCGGGAGGGACCTACGAGCAGTACTTC. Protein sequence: CASSLVAGGTYEQYF.

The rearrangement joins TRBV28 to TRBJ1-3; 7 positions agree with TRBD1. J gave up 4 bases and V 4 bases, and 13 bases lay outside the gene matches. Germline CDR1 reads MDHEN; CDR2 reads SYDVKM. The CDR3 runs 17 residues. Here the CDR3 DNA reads TGTGCCAGCAGTTCCCTTCGCCGGACAGGCGACGGAAACACCATATATTTT. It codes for CASSSLRRTGDGNTIYF.

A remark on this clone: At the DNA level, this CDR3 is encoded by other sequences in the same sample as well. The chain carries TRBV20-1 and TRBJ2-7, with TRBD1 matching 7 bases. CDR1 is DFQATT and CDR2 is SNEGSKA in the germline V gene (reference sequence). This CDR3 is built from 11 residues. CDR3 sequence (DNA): TGCAGCCTCCGGGACAGCTACGGGTCCTACTTC. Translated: CSLRDSYGSYF.

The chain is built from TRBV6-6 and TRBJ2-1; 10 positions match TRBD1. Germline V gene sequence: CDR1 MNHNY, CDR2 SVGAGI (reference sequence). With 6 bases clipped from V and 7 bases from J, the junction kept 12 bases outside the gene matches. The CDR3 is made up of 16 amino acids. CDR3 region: CASRPPGQGFWNEQFF. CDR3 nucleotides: TGTGCCAGCAGACCCCCGGGACAGGGGTTTTGGAATGAGCAGTTCTTC.

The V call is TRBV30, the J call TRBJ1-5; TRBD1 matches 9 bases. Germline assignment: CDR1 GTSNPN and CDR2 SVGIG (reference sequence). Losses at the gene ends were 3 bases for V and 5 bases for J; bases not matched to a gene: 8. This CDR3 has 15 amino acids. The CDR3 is CAWRPTGGRDQPQHF. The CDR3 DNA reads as TGTGCCTGGAGACCCACAGGGGGCAGGGATCAGCCCCAGCATTTT.

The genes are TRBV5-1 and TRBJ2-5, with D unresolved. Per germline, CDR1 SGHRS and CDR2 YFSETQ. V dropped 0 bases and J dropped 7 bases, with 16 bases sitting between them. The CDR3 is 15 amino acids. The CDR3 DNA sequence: TGCGCCAGCAGCTTGGGGCAGCCCAACACGGGGACCCAGTACTTC. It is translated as CASSLGQPNTGTQYF. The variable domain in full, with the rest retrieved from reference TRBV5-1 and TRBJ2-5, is KAGVTQTPRYLIKTRGQQVTLSCSPISGHRSVSWYQQTPGQGLQFLFEYFSETQRNKGNFPGRFSGRQFSNSRSEMNVSTLELGDSALYLCASSLGQPNTGTQYFGPGTRLLVL.

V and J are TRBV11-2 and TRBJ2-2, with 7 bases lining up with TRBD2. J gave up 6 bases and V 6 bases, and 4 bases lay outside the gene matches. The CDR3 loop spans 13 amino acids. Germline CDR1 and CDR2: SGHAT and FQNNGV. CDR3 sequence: CASRPGLSGELFF. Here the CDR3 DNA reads TGTGCCAGCAGACCGGGACTATCCGGGGAGCTGTTTTTT.